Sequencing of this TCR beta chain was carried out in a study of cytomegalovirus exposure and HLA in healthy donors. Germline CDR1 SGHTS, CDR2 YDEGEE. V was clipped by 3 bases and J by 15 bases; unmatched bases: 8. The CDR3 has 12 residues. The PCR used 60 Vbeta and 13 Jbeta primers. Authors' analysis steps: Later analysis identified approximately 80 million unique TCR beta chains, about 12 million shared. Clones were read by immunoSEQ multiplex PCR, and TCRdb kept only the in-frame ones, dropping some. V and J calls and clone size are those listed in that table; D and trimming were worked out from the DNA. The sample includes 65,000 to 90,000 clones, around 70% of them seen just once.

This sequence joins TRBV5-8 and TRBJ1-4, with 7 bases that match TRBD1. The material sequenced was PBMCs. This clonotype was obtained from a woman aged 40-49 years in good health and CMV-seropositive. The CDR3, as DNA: TGTGCCAGCAGCTCGACAGGGCTCTCTTTGTTTTTT. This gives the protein CASSSTGLSLFF.